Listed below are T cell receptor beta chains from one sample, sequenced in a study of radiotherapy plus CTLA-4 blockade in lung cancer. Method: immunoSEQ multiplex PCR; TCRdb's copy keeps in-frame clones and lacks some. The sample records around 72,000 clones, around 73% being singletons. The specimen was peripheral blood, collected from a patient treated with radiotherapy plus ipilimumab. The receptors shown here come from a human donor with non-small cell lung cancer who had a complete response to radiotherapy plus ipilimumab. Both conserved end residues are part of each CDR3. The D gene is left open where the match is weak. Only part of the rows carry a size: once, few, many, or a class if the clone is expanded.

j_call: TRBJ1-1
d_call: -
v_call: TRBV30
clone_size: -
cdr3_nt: TGTGCCTGGGGTGAAGGCCCCATATCCCCTGAAGCTTTCTTT
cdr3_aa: CAWGEGPISPEAFF

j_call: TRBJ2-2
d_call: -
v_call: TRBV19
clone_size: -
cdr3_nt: TGTGCCAGTAGTATAGACCGACCACGGACGGGGAACACCGGGGAGCTGTTTTTT
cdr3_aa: CASSIDRPRTGNTGELFF

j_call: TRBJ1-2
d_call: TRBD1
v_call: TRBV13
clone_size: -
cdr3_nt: TGTGCCAGTACCGGGACAGGGCGTTCTGGCTACACCTTC
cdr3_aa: CASTGTGRSGYTF

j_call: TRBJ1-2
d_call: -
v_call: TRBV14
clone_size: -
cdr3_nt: TGTGCCAGCAGCCAAGATCCCGCGGTCTATGGCTACACCTTC
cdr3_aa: CASSQDPAVYGYTF

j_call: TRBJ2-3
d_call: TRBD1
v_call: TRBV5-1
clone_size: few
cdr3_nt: TGCGCCAGCAGCTTGGGGGGGACAGGTAGCACAGATACGCAGTATTTT
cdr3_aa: CASSLGGTGSTDTQYF

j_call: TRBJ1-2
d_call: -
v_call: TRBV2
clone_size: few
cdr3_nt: TGTGCCAGCAGTGAAATGGGGGGGTTCTATGGCTACACCTTC
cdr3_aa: CASSEMGGFYGYTF

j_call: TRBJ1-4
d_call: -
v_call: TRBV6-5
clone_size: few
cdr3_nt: TGTGCCAGCAGTCCCCGACGAGGAGGGGAAAAACTGTTTTTT
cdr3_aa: CASSPRRGGEKLFF

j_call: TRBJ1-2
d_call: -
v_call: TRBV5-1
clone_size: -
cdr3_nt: TGCGCCAGCAGCTCGGCCCGGTTCGGTCCGAACTATGGCTACACCTTC
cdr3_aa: CASSSARFGPNYGYTF

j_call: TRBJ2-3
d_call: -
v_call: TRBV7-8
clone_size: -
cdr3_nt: TGTGCCAGCCGGGGCCAGTCGGGGGCCTACCCAGATACGCAGTATTTT
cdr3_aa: CASRGQSGAYPDTQYF

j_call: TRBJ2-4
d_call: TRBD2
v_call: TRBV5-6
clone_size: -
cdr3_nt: TGTGCCAGCAGCCCAGGACTAGCGGGAGGGCGGTCCAAAAACATTCAGTACTTC
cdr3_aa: CASSPGLAGGRSKNIQYF

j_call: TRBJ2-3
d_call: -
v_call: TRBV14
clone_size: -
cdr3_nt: TGTGCCAGCAGCCAACACGGGACACCCAACACAGATACGCAGTATTTT
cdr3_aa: CASSQHGTPNTDTQYF

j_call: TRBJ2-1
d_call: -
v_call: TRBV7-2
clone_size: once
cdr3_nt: TGTGCCAGCAGAGAGGGAGGACGTTACAATGAGCAGTTCTTC
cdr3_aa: CASREGGRYNEQFF

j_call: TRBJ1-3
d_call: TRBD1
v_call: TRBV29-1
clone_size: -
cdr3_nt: TGCAGCGTTGTCACAGGGGGATCCTCTGGAAACACCATATATTTT
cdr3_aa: CSVVTGGSSGNTIYF

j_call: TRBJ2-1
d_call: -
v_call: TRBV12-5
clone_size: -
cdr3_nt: TGTGCTAGTGGCCCAGACAGGAATGAGCAGTTCTTC
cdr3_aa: CASGPDRNEQFF

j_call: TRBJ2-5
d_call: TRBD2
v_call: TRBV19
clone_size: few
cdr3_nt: TGTGCCAGTAGTACTAGCGGAAAAGAGACCCAGTACTTC
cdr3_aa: CASSTSGKETQYF

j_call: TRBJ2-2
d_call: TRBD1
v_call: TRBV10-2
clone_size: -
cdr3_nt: TGCGCCAGCAGTGGGGGACAGGGGGCAGTCGGGGAGCTGTTTTTT
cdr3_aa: CASSGGQGAVGELFF

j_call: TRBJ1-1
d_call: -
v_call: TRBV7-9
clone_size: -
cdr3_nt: TGTGCCAGCAGCTTCTCCCGGGGGGGTGATGAAGCTTTCTTT
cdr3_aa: CASSFSRGGDEAFF

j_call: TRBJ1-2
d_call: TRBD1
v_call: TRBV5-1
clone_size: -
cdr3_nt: TGCGCCAGCAGCGCCCAGACAGGGGGCGCGTATGGCTACACCTTC
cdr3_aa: CASSAQTGGAYGYTF

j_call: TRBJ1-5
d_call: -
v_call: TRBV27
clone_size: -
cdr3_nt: TGTGCCAGCAGTTTCGGACCACCTCAGCCCCAGCATTTT
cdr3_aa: CASSFGPPQPQHF

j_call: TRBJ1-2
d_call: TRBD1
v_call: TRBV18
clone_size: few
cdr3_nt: TGTGCCAGCTCGCCCGGGGTCAGGGGGCCTCTTGGCTATGGCTACACCTTC
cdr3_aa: CASSPGVRGPLGYGYTF

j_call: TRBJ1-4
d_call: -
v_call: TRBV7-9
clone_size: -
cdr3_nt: TGTGCCAGCAGCTTAGAAACAACTAATGAAAAACTGTTTTTT
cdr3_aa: CASSLETTNEKLFF

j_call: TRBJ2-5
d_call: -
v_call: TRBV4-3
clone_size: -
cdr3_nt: TGCGCCAGCAGCCAAGAAGAGTACGGGACCCAGTACTTC
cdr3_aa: CASSQEEYGTQYF

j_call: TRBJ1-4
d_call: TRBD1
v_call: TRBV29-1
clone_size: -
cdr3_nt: TGCAGCGTTGGCGGGACAGGGGCCCATGAAAAACTGTTTTTT
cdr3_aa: CSVGGTGAHEKLFF

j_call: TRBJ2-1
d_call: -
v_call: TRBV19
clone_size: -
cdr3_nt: TGTGCCAGTAGAGGAGGAGACGCCATCAATGAGCAGTTCTTC
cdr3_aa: CASRGGDAINEQFF

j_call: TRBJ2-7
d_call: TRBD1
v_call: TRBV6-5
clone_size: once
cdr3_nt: TGTGCCAGCAGTCAGGACAGGGAGAGCGAGCAGTACTTC
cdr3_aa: CASSQDRESEQYF

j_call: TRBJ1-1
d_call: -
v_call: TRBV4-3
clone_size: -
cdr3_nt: TGCGCCAGCAGCCAGGGTCCCTCAGGGTTGAACACTGAAGCTTTCTTT
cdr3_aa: CASSQGPSGLNTEAFF

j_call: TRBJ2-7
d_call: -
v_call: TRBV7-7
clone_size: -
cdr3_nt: TGTGCTAGCAGCTTAGCTACCGGTAGCTCCTACGAGCAGTACTTC
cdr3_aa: CASSLATGSSYEQYF

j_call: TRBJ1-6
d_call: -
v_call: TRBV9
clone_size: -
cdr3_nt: TGTGCCAGCAGCGTAGAGGGCGGCAGTTATTCACCCCTCCACTTT
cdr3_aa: CASSVEGGSYSPLHF

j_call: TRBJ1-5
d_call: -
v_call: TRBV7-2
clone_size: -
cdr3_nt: TGTGCCAGCAGCTTTGGCCAGGGTGCTCAGCCCCAGCATTTT
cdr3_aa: CASSFGQGAQPQHF

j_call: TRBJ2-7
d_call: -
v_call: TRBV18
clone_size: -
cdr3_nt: TGTGCCAGCTCATCTTACAGATTTAGCTCCTACGAGCAGTACTTC
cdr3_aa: CASSSYRFSSYEQYF

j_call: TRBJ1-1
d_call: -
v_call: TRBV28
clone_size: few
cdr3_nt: TGTGCCAGCAGTTTAAACCAGGCGAGTGAAGCTTTCTTT
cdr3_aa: CASSLNQASEAFF

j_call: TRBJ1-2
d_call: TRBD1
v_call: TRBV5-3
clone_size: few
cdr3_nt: TGTGCCAGAAGCTTGGATCCTCGGGACAGGGGCAGAAGTGGCTATGGCTACACCTTC
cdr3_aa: CARSLDPRDRGRSGYGYTF

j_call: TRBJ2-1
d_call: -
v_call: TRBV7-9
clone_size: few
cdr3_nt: TGTGCCAGCAGGGACCTTACTTACAATGAGCAGTTCTTC
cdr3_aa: CASRDLTYNEQFF

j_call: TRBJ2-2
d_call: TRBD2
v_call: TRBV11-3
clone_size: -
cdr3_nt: TGTGCCAGCAGCTTCACCGGGACTACCACCGGGGAGCTGTTTTTT
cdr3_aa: CASSFTGTTTGELFF

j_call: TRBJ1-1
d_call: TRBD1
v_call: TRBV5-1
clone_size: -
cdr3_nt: TGCGCCAGCAGCTTGGCGGGACAGGGGGACACTGAAGCTTTCTTT
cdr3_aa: CASSLAGQGDTEAFF

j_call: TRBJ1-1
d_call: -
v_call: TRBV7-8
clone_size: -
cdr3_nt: TGTGCCAGCAGCTTAATCGTAGGGCTGAGGGACACTGAAGCTTTCTTT
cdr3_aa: CASSLIVGLRDTEAFF

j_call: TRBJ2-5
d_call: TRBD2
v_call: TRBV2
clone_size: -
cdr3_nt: TGTGCCAGCACCTTAGGGGCTAGCGGGGTAGGAGAGACCCAGTACTTC
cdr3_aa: CASTLGASGVGETQYF

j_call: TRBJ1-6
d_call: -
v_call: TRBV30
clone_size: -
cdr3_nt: TGTGCCTGGAGTGTTGGTTTTAGGCGCAATTCACCCCTCCACTTT
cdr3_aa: CAWSVGFRRNSPLHF

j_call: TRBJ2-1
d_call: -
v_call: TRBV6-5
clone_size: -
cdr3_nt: TGTGCCAGCAGTCTGCTGAATGAGCAGTTCTTC
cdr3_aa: CASSLLNEQFF

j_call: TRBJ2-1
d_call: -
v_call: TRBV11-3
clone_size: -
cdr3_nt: TGTGCCAGCAGCTTTGGACTTTCCTACTACTCCTACAATGAGCAGTTCTTC
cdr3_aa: CASSFGLSYYSYNEQFF

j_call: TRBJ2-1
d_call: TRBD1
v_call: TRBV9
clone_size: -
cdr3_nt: TGTGCCAGCAGCGTCACAACAGGGGTTGTTAATGAGCAGTTCTTC
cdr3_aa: CASSVTTGVVNEQFF

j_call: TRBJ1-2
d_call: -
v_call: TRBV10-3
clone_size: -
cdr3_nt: TGTGCCATCAGCCAAAGGTCCCGCAGAGGGATATATGGCTACACCTTC
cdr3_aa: CAISQRSRRGIYGYTF

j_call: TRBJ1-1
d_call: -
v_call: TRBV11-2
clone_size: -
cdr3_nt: TGTGCCAGCAGCTTAGGGGGGGACACTGAAGCTTTCTTT
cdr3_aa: CASSLGGDTEAFF

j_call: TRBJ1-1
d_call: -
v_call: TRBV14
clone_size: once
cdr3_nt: TGTGCCAGCAGCCACCCGGGGGGAGCAGCTTTCTTT
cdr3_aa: CASSHPGGAAFF

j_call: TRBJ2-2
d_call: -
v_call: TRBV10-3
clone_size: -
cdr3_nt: TGTGCCAGCCGAGTGCTGACCGGGGAGCTGTTTTTT
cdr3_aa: CASRVLTGELFF

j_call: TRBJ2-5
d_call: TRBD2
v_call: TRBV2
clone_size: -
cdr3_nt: TGTGCCAGCACCCAAGAGACTAGCGGGATACAAGAGACCCAGTACTTC
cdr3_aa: CASTQETSGIQETQYF

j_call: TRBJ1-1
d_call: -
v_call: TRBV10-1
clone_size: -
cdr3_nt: TGCGCCAGCAGAGAACAGGGGAACACTGAAGCTTTCTTT
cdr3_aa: CASREQGNTEAFF

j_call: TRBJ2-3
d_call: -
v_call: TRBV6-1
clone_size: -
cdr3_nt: TGTGCCAGCAGTGAAGGGCAGTCGACTAAGCAGTATTTT
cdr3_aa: CASSEGQSTKQYF

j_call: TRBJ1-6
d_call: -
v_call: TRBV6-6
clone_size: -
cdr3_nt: TGTGCCAGCAGCACAGGGATCCCCATAGAGTCACCCCTCCACTTT
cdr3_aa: CASSTGIPIESPLHF

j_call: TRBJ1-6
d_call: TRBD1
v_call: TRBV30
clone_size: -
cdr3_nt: TGTGCCTGGAGTGTACCCAGGGGGCAGAATTCACCCCTCCACTTT
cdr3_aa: CAWSVPRGQNSPLHF

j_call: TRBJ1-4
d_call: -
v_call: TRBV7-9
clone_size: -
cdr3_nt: TGTGCCAGCAGCCAAGGACCGTTTCGAAACGAAAAACTGTTTTTT
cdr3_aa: CASSQGPFRNEKLFF

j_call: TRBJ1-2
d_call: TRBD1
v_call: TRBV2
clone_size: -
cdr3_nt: TGTGCCAGCAGGGGGACAGGGATCTATGGCTACACCTTC
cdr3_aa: CASRGTGIYGYTF

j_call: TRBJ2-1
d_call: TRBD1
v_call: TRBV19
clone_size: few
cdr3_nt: TGTGCCAGTAGTAAGGGACAGGAATACAATGAGCAGTTCTTC
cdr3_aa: CASSKGQEYNEQFF